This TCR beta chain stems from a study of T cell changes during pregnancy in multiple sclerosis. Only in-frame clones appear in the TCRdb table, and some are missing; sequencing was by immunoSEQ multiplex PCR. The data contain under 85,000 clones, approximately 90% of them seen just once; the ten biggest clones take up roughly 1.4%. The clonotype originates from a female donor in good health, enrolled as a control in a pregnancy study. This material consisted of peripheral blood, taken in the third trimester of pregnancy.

CDR3 DNA: TGCAGCGTTTCATGGGACAGGGGCTACGAGCAGTACTTC. Translating gives CSVSWDRGYEQYF. The chain uses TRBV29-1 and TRBJ2-5; TRBD1 agrees at 10 bases. With the DNA end fitting TRBJ2-7 better, the J assignment may be wrong. The CDR3 is 13 residues long. Germline values: CDR1 SQVTM, CDR2 ANQGSEA.